Below are 27 T cell receptor beta chains sequenced from a single sample in a study of cytotoxic CD8 clonotypes in ibrutinib-treated CLL. Using immunoSEQ multiplex PCR, the repertoire was profiled, and TCRdb retains in-frame clones only, with some absent. The table records about 200,000 clones, approximately 72% of them present only once. The sample here was PBMCs, taken after 24 months of ibrutinib treatment. Receptors originate from a human donor with chronic lymphocytic leukemia.

The chain uses TRBV27 and TRBJ2-3, with D possibly TRBD2 on 6 matching bases. Germline V gene lookup returns CDR1 MNHEY and CDR2 SMNVEV (reference sequence). The CDR3 covers 16 residues. Trimming stripped 1 base from V and 4 bases from J, with 15 bases between. This CDR3 reads CASSLFDWAGPDTQYF. The DNA for the CDR3 is TGTGCCAGCAGTTTATTCGACTGGGCGGGACCAGATACGCAGTATTTT.

The rearrangement uses TRBV6-6 and TRBJ2-3; 9 nucleotides match TRBD1. J was trimmed by 5 bases and V by 5 bases; bases with no gene match: 5. Germline CDR1 reads MNHNY; CDR2 reads SVGAGI (reference sequence). The CDR3 is made up of 14 amino acids. The CDR3 spells CASSQDRGGDTQYF. The CDR3 DNA reads TGTGCCAGCAGTCAAGACAGGGGGGGAGATACGCAGTATTTT.

V and J are TRBV29-1 and TRBJ2-5; D is possibly TRBD1 (6 bases). Trimming pared 4 bases from V and 3 bases from J, leaving 21 bases between. This CDR3 contains 16 residues. Germline V gene data show CDR1 as SQVTM and CDR2 as ANQGSEA. For the CDR3, the DNA is TGCAGCGTTGGCGTCCGACAGGCAGGGGTGAAAGAGACCCAGTACTTC. Its protein product is CSVGVRQAGVKETQYF.

The chain employs TRBV15 and TRBJ1-1; a weak D match, TRBD1 (6 bases). Trimming shortened V by 5 bases and J by 5 bases, and 15 bases separated the two germline ends. CDR3 length: 14 residues. Germline V gene sequence: CDR1 LNHNV, CDR2 YYDKDF (reference sequence). CDR3 residues: CATSPEGGITEAFF. The DNA of the CDR3 is TGTGCCACCAGCCCAGAAGGGGGTATAACTGAAGCTTTCTTT. The full variable domain, rest sourced from reference TRBV15 and TRBJ1-1, is DAMVIQNPRYQVTQFGKPVTLSCSQTLNHNVMYWYQQKSSQAPKLLFHYYDKDFNNEADTPDNFQSRRPNTSFCFLDIRSPGLGDTAMYLCATSPEGGITEAFFGQGTRLTVV.

The rearrangement links TRBV7-8 to TRBJ2-1, with unresolved D. Per the germline V gene, CDR1 is SGHVS and CDR2 is FQNEAQ. The CDR3 runs to 18 residues. Trimming removed 5 bases from V and 6 bases from J, with 26 bases in between. In DNA form, the CDR3 reads TGTGCCAGCAGCCCAGTCCCCTGGCTGCAGCCTTCGAGCAATGAGCAGTTCTTC. Protein: CASSPVPWLQPSSNEQFF.

This clone was recorded a few times. The rearrangement uses TRBV6-4 and TRBJ2-2; D is uncertain. Trimming left V 0 bases short and J 1 base short, with 9 bases between. CDR1 is MRHNA, CDR2 SNTAGT, per germline. The CDR3 spans 16 residues. CDR3: CASSDSTPGNTGELFF. The CDR3 DNA sequence: TGTGCCAGCAGTGACTCGACTCCAGGGAACACCGGGGAGCTGTTTTTT.

The chain combines TRBV30 with TRBJ1-5, with a tentative D call TRBD1 (5 bases). Trimming cost V 5 bases and J 4 bases, with 12 bases left between them. The CDR3 extends over 13 amino acids. Germline V gene lookup returns CDR1 GTSNPN and CDR2 SVGIG (reference sequence). In DNA, the CDR3 is TGTGCCTGGGCCAGGGACGCGAATCAGCCCCAGCATTTT. It translates to CAWARDANQPQHF.

The V gene is TRBV7-9, the J gene TRBJ1-1; D remains unclear. Per germline, CDR1 SEHNR and CDR2 FQNEAQ (reference sequence). V gave up 8 bases and J gave up 8 bases, with 9 bases separating them. This CDR3 has 10 residues. The CDR3 coding sequence is TGTGCCAGCCTCCCAAGGGAAGCTTTCTTT. Translation: CASLPREAFF.

The rearrangement joins TRBV5-1 to TRBJ1-2, with D unclear. This CDR3 has 17 residues. Per germline, CDR1 SGHRS and CDR2 YFSETQ. Trimming stripped 4 bases from V and 0 bases from J, with 19 bases between. The CDR3 here is CASSPLTSGIANYGYTF. In DNA form, the CDR3 reads TGCGCCAGCAGCCCGCTTACTTCGGGCATCGCTAACTATGGCTACACCTTC.

The chain carries TRBV6-5 and TRBJ2-1; no clear D. V was pared by 0 bases and J by 6 bases, with 6 bases between. The CDR3 covers 13 residues. CDR1 and CDR2 (germline): MNHEY, SVGAGI. The CDR3 nucleotides are TGTGCCAGCAGTTACTCCTGGAGCAATGAGCAGTTCTTC. It is translated as CASSYSWSNEQFF.

The rearrangement joins TRBV6-5 to TRBJ2-1, with D unclear. Germline V gives CDR1 MNHEY, CDR2 SVGAGI. The CDR3 has 12 amino acids. The V end lost 6 bases, the J end lost 5 bases, and 8 bases lay between the germline ends. The CDR3 nucleotides are TGTGCCAGCAGGGGAATTCACAATGAGCAGTTCTTC. This translates into CASRGIHNEQFF.

This chain connects TRBV18 to TRBJ2-5, with 8 bases fitting TRBD1. The CDR3 covers 14 residues. Germline CDR1 reads KGHSH; CDR2 reads LQKENI. The V segment lost 2 bases and the J segment 1 base; nucleotides outside the gene matches: 0. The CDR3 DNA is TGTGCCAGCTCACCAACAGGGGGCCAAGAGACCCAGTACTTC. This codes for CASSPTGGQETQYF.

The V call is TRBV12-5, the J call TRBJ2-5; TRBD1 agrees at 8 bases. This CDR3 spans 17 amino acids. Trimming removed 2 bases from V and 6 bases from J; junction bases left unmatched: 14. CDR1 LGHNT and CDR2 FRNRAP come from the germline V gene. As DNA, the CDR3 is TGTGCTAGTGGTTTGCCGGATGGCAGGGGGCAATGGAAGACCCAGTACTTC. Its translation: CASGLPDGRGQWKTQYF.

The chain employs TRBV7-3 and TRBJ2-1; D unresolved. The CDR3 has 15 amino acids. Trimming left V 2 bases short and J 0 bases short, with 8 bases between. Germline loops: CDR1 SGHTA, CDR2 FQGTGA. The CDR3 loop reads CASSLYGGSYNEQFF. Here the CDR3 DNA reads TGTGCCAGCAGCTTATATGGTGGCTCCTACAATGAGCAGTTCTTC.

The chain combines TRBV4-2 with TRBJ1-4, with D maybe TRBD1 (6 bases). The V and J ends lost 4 bases and 4 bases respectively, with 13 bases between them. This CDR3 has 15 residues. The V gene's germline CDR1 is LGHNA and CDR2 YNFKEQ. As DNA, the CDR3 is TGTGCCAGCAGCCTGAGCGACAGGAATAATGAAAAACTGTTTTTT. It codes for CASSLSDRNNEKLFF.

Only a few counts were recorded for this clone. The chain couples TRBV15 to TRBJ1-1; D gene uncertain. CDR1 and CDR2 from the germline V gene are LNHNV and YYDKDF (reference sequence). V shed 1 base and J shed 9 bases, with 12 bases lying between them. This CDR3 contains 13 residues. The CDR3 DNA is TGTGCCACCAGCAGAGTTCCGGCAGTTAAAGCTTTCTTT. It encodes CATSRVPAVKAFF.

The chain employs TRBV18 and TRBJ2-6, with D possibly TRBD2 on 7 matching bases. CDR1 and CDR2 (germline): KGHSH, LQKENI. This CDR3 contains 19 residues. The V and J ends lost 5 bases and 0 bases respectively, with 20 bases between them. The DNA for the CDR3 is TGTGCCAGCTCAGATCGGCGGGGGCTACCTTACTCTGGGGCCAACGTCCTGACTTTC. It encodes CASSDRRGLPYSGANVLTF.

The rearrangement uses TRBV19 and TRBJ2-7; 8 positions agree with TRBD2. Germline CDR1 and CDR2: LNHDA and SQIVND (reference sequence). The trim removed 5 bases at V and 3 bases at J, leaving 3 bases unmatched. The CDR3 spans 13 residues. CDR3 DNA sequence: TGTGCCAGTAGTGGACTAGCAGGCTACGAGCAGTACTTC. Translating it yields CASSGLAGYEQYF.

The rearrangement links TRBV7-6 to TRBJ1-5; the D is unclear. This CDR3 is 15 amino acids long. Trimming stripped 5 bases from V and 4 bases from J, with 15 bases between. From germline, CDR1 is SGHVS and CDR2 FNYEAQ. The CDR3 sequence is CASSPEAGGNQPQHF. The CDR3 DNA reads as TGTGCCAGCAGCCCCGAGGCTGGCGGTAATCAGCCCCAGCATTTT.

The chain recombines TRBV29-1 with TRBJ2-3; 10 bases match TRBD2. Trimming at V came to 0 bases and at J to 9 bases, leaving 9 bases not matched to a gene. CDR1 is SQVTM, CDR2 ANQGSEA, per germline. The length of the CDR3 is 15 residues. The CDR3 DNA reads as TGCAGCGTTGAAGATCGGGTAGCGGGAGGCTTCACGCAGTATTTT. It specifies CSVEDRVAGGFTQYF.

The chain has TRBV12-5 and TRBJ2-4; tentatively, D is TRBD2 (6 bases). The CDR3 is 17 amino acids. Trimming stripped 3 bases from V and 1 base from J, with 16 bases between. Germline V gene sequence: CDR1 LGHNT, CDR2 FRNRAP. CDR3 nucleotides: TGTGCTAGTGGTTTCGGGTCCAGAGGGAGGGCCAAAAACATTCAGTACTTC. Translated: CASGFGSRGRAKNIQYF.

The chain couples TRBV29-1 to TRBJ2-1; the match to TRBD2 covers 15 bases. CDR3 length: 14 residues. Germline-derived CDR1 and CDR2 are SQVTM and ANQGSEA. V lost 7 bases, J lost 4 bases, and 2 bases stayed unmatched. Here the CDR3 reads CSGGLAGGYNEQFF. CDR3 coding DNA: TGCAGCGGGGGACTAGCGGGAGGATACAATGAGCAGTTCTTC.

This clone was counted a single time. The CDR3 sequence: CASSIRTSLETQYF. The CDR3 nucleotides read TGCGCCAGCAGCATCCGGACTAGCCTAGAGACCCAGTACTTC. This chain uses TRBV5-1 with TRBJ2-5, with 8 bases matching TRBD2. The CDR3 spans 14 residues. Germline-derived CDR1 and CDR2 are SGHRS and YFSETQ. The junction had 6 bases not matched to a gene; V was cut back by 4 bases and J by 4 bases. Complete variable domain (other parts from reference TRBV5-1 and TRBJ2-5): KAGVTQTPRYLIKTRGQQVTLSCSPISGHRSVSWYQQTPGQGLQFLFEYFSETQRNKGNFPGRFSGRQFSNSRSEMNVSTLELGDSALYLCASSIRTSLETQYFGPGTRLLVL.

V and J are TRBV10-3 and TRBJ2-2, with D possibly being TRBD1 (6 bases). With 7 bases removed from V and 1 base from J, the gap between germline ends came to 10 bases. The CDR3 is 14 residues long. Germline-derived CDR1 and CDR2 are ENHRY and SYGVKD. The CDR3 region has the DNA TGTGCCATCAAACCGGGACAGAACACCGGGGAGCTGTTTTTT. Translated, it gives CAIKPGQNTGELFF.

The genes are TRBV5-6 and TRBJ1-2; TRBD1 matches 8 bases. V dropped 0 bases and J dropped 2; count of bases not matched to a gene: 9. From germline, CDR1 is SGHDT and CDR2 YYEEEE. The CDR3 totals 17 residues. The CDR3 bases are TGTGCCAGCAGCTTGGCAGGACAGGGAGATACGAACTATGGCTACACCTTC. This sequence encodes CASSLAGQGDTNYGYTF.

The chain recombines TRBV11-1 with TRBJ2-7; D uncertain. V was shortened by 5 bases and J by 0 bases, with 14 bases between the two germline ends. The CDR3 runs 15 residues. The germline CDR1 and CDR2 sequences are SGHAT and FQDESV (reference sequence). The CDR3 DNA reads as TGTGCCAGCAGCAGCGATAAGTATGACTCCTACGAGCAGTACTTC. Its protein product is CASSSDKYDSYEQYF. Supplemented by reference TRBV11-1 and TRBJ2-7, the full variable domain reads EAEVAQSPRYKITEKSQAVAFWCDPISGHATLYWYRQILGQGPELLVQFQDESVVDDSQLPKDRFSAERLKGVDSTLKIQPAELGDSAMYLCASSSDKYDSYEQYFGPGTRLTVT.

The chain links TRBV5-4 to TRBJ2-1; unclear D gene. The CDR3 spans 15 residues. Trimming took 4 bases from V and 6 from J, leaving 17 bases between them. Germline CDR1 SGHNT, CDR2 YYREEE (reference sequence). The CDR3 bases are TGTGCCAGCAGCCCGGGCGCGGAACGAGGCAATGAGCAGTTCTTC. Translated: CASSPGAERGNEQFF.